This is a list of T cell receptor beta chains from one sample in a study of molecular identifiers for immune sequencing clone quantification. TCRdb fed the PCR reads into MiXCR, producing one record per CDR3 protein. Of 490,000 or so distinct CDR3 sequences in the sample, 20% to 25% were seen once. Sequenced material: naive CD8+ T cells from blood, with Jurkat cell RNA spiked in. Receptor source: a human donor in good health. Some libraries in this study had Jurkat cell RNA spiked in. Each CDR3 is given with its conserved first and last residue. The D gene is left open where the match is weak. Rows give clone size only sometimes, using once, few, many, or a class for an expanded clone.

NA,NA,TRBJ2-2,TRBV18,TGTGCCAGCTCATTGAAGGCAGGCGAGGCCGGGGAGCTGTTTTTT,CASSLKAGEAGELFF
few,NA,TRBJ2-7,TRBV4-1,TGCGCCAGCAGCCCCAGTCACTCCTACGAGCAGTACTTC,CASSPSHSYEQYF
NA,NA,TRBJ2-7,TRBV6-2/TRBV6-3,TGTGCCAGCAGTTACTTGGACTCCTCCTACGAGCAGTACTTC,CASSYLDSSYEQYF
few,NA,TRBJ2-2,TRBV23-1,TGCGCCAGCAGTCAATCAAAAGGAGGGGTGAGGACCGGGGAGCTGTTTTTT,CASSQSKGGVRTGELFF
few,TRBD1,TRBJ1-1,TRBV6-6,TGTGCCAGCAGTTACGACAGGGGACACATTGGCGCATATCCGAACACTGAAGCTTTCTTT,CASSYDRGHIGAYPNTEAFF
NA,NA,TRBJ2-2,TRBV11-3,TGTGCCAGCAGCACATACAGGGCCCCCGGGGAGCTGTTTTTT,CASSTYRAPGELFF
few,NA,TRBJ2-5,TRBV28,TGTGCCAGCAAATGGATAGCAGGGGAAGAGACCCAGTACTTC,CASKWIAGEETQYF
many,TRBD2,TRBJ2-3,TRBV5-3,TGTGCCAGCAGCCCTGAGCGGGAGACCCGCACAGATACGCAGTATTTT,CASSPERETRTDTQYF
many,TRBD1,TRBJ1-2,TRBV2,TGTGCCAGCAGTGTTTCCGTCCCCGAGACAGGGGGGAACTATGGCTACACCTTC,CASSVSVPETGGNYGYTF
NA,NA,TRBJ2-7,TRBV19,TGTGCCAGCGGGCAGGGGAGGCACGAGCAGTACTTC,CASGQGRHEQYF
NA,NA,TRBJ1-1,TRBV5-1,TGCGCCAGCAGGGAGGACACTGAAGCTTTCTTT,CASREDTEAFF
NA,NA,TRBJ2-2,TRBV6-5,TGTGCCAGCAACAGGGACATCTACACCGGGGAGCTGTTTTTT,CASNRDIYTGELFF
many,NA,TRBJ2-3,TRBV27,TGTGCCAGCAGTTTTTCAGGGCCCACAGATACGCAGTATTTT,CASSFSGPTDTQYF
many,NA,TRBJ2-7,TRBV28,TGTGCCAGCAGCCCCAGGGTTGTTGTAGGGGAGCAGTACTTC,CASSPRVVVGEQYF
few,NA,TRBJ1-2,TRBV14,TGTGCCAGCAGCCAAGGGGGCAGGGGCCTTGGCTACACCTTC,CASSQGGRGLGYTF
many,TRBD1,TRBJ2-3,TRBV14,TGTGCCAGCAGCCAACTGCCGGGACAGGGTATCCCCAGCACAGATACGCAGTATTTT,CASSQLPGQGIPSTDTQYF
NA,NA,TRBJ2-7,TRBV5-8,TGTGCCAGCAGCCCTACACCCAACAGGGACGAGCAGTACTTC,CASSPTPNRDEQYF
many,TRBD2,TRBJ2-3,TRBV27,TGTGCCAGCAGTTTATCGAAAATCGGTAGCGGGGGCACAGATACGCAGTATTTT,CASSLSKIGSGGTDTQYF
many,TRBD2,TRBJ2-3,TRBV5-6,TGTGCCAGCAGCCACTGGACTAGCGGGGCAGATACGCAGTATTTT,CASSHWTSGADTQYF
NA,NA,TRBJ2-7,TRBV9,TGTGCCAGCAGCGCCTCACCGACAGCGAAGAGCTCCTACGAGCAGTACTTC,CASSASPTAKSSYEQYF
few,NA,TRBJ1-5,TRBV6-2/TRBV6-3,TGTGCCAGCAGCCACCCCAGCACCCGAGCTTATAGCAATCAGCCCCAGCATTTT,CASSHPSTRAYSNQPQHF
few,TRBD1,TRBJ1-5,TRBV4-1,TGCGCCAGCAGCCAAGGCGGGGGACAGGGACCGCCCCAGCATTTT,CASSQGGGQGPPQHF
many,NA,TRBJ2-1,TRBV4-3,TGCGCCAGCAGCCAAGAGGGATTCCAGTTCTTC,CASSQEGFQFF
NA,TRBD1,TRBJ2-1,TRBV11-2,TGTGCCAGCAGCCCCACAGGGGTCCATGAGCAGTTCTTC,CASSPTGVHEQFF
NA,NA,TRBJ1-2,TRBV5-1,TGCGCCAGCAGCTCTGACGATGGCTACACCTTC,CASSSDDGYTF
NA,TRBD1,TRBJ2-7,TRBV6-5,TGTGCCAGCAGTTGGTCGGGGACAGGGGTCTACGAGCAGTACTTC,CASSWSGTGVYEQYF
NA,NA,TRBJ1-1,TRBV6-5,TGTGCCAGCAGTTACTCGAGGGCCCTTGAAGCTTTCTTT,CASSYSRALEAFF
many,NA,TRBJ1-2,TRBV12-3/TRBV12-4,TGTGCCAGCAGTTCCCTTCAGGACACATATGGCTACACCTTC,CASSSLQDTYGYTF
many,TRBD2,TRBJ2-5,TRBV29-1,TGCAGCGCCGCCGACCTTAGCGGGAGGGCTGGAGAGACCCAGTACTTC,CSAADLSGRAGETQYF